Below, 10 T cell receptor beta chains from the same sample are listed, as sequenced in a study of blood T cell repertoires in COVID-19. Profiled with immunoSEQ multiplex PCR; TCRdb holds only in-frame clones, not every one. The sample shows roughly 91,000 clones, about three quarters of them seen only once. Sequencing was performed on peripheral blood. These receptors were taken from a man aged 65 to 79 with acute or convalescent COVID-19.

This chain links TRBV10-2 with TRBJ2-3; D may be TRBD2 (5 bases). From germline, CDR1 is WSHSY and CDR2 SAAADI. With 2 bases removed from V and 6 bases from J, the gap between germline ends came to 18 bases. There are 16 residues in the CDR3. This CDR3 reads CASSERMEAPRDTQYF. CDR3 coding DNA: TGCGCCAGCAGTGAGAGAATGGAGGCCCCGAGGGATACGCAGTATTTT.

This chain connects TRBV18 to TRBJ2-7, with TRBD1 identical over 7 bases. The ends lost 3 bases at V and 5 bases at J; junction bases unmatched: 4. The CDR3 runs 13 residues. CDR1 and CDR2 (germline): KGHSH, LQKENI. CDR3 protein: CASSPNRGDEQYV. The CDR3 nucleotides read TGTGCCAGCTCACCGAACAGGGGTGACGAGCAGTACGTC.

V and J are TRBV5-6 and TRBJ2-5, with 16 bases matching TRBD2. Germline trimming cut 4 bases from V and 0 bases from J; bases unmatched to any gene: 3. Germline lookup yields CDR1 SGHDT and CDR2 YYEEEE. The CDR3 is 17 amino acids. CDR3 sequence (DNA): TGTGCCAGCAGCCCGGGACTAGCGGGAGGGTACCAAGAGACCCAGTACTTC. This gives the protein CASSPGLAGGYQETQYF.

V is TRBV2 and J is TRBJ1-2, with TRBD1 as a possible D gene (5 bases). Germline V lookup: CDR1 SNHLY, CDR2 FYNNEI. The CDR3 is made up of 13 amino acids. Trimming left V 1 base short and J 7 bases short, with 10 bases between. The CDR3 protein is CASSEVRVVGYTF. As DNA, the CDR3 is TGTGCCAGCAGTGAAGTCAGGGTGGTTGGCTACACCTTC. The whole variable domain, remainder taken from reference TRBV2 and TRBJ1-2, is EPEVTQTPSHQVTQMGQEVILRCVPISNHLYFYWYRQILGQKVEFLVSFYNNEISEKSEIFDDQFSVERPDGSNFTLKIRSTKLEDSAMYFCASSEVRVVGYTFGSGTRLTVV.

V usage is TRBV6-1 and J usage is TRBJ1-2; no reliable D call. Germline loops: CDR1 MNHNS, CDR2 SASEGT. Trimming pared 3 bases from V and 0 bases from J, leaving 20 bases between. The CDR3 is 18 amino acids. The DNA for the CDR3 is TGTGCCAGCAGTGATACTAGACCCCAACAAGGCACTAACTATGGCTACACCTTC. Translating gives CASSDTRPQQGTNYGYTF.

This clone turned up a few times. The chain employs TRBV12-3 or TRBV12-4 and TRBJ1-1; tentative D call: TRBD1 (6 bases). Trimming pared 2 bases from V and 10 bases from J, leaving 8 bases between. The CDR3 is 11 amino acids. CDR3 DNA sequence: TGTGCCAGCAGTTTAAGCAGGGGAGCTTTCTTT. It encodes CASSLSRGAFF.

The V and J genes are TRBV7-6 and TRBJ2-1; no reliable D call. The germline CDR1 and CDR2 sequences are SGHVS and FNYEAQ. This CDR3 spans 16 amino acids. V gave up 1 base and J gave up 0 bases, with 10 bases separating them. The CDR3 DNA sequence: TGTGCCAGCAGCTTAGAGACACATCACTCCTACAATGAGCAGTTCTTC. Translated: CASSLETHHSYNEQFF.

This clone was seen only once. This rearrangement joins TRBV6-4 to TRBJ2-1; D is perhaps TRBD2 (5 bases). Germline assignment: CDR1 MRHNA and CDR2 SNTAGT. Trimming pared 5 bases from V and 1 base from J, leaving 9 bases between. The CDR3 runs to 14 residues. The CDR3 DNA sequence: TGTGCCAGCAGTCCAACGGGGTCCTACAATGAGCAGTTCTTC. This codes for CASSPTGSYNEQFF.

This chain links TRBV19 with TRBJ1-2; D remains unclear. The CDR3 consists of 13 residues. The germline CDR1 and CDR2 sequences are LNHDA and SQIVND (reference sequence). V lost 2 bases to trimming and J lost 3 bases, with 7 bases between them. The CDR3 DNA sequence: TGTGCCAGTAGTATATCCGTAGACTATGGCTACACCTTC. Its protein product is CASSISVDYGYTF. Full variable domain (missing parts from reference TRBV19 and TRBJ1-2): DGGITQSPKYLFRKEGQNVTLSCEQNLNHDAMYWYRQDPGQGLRLIYYSQIVNDFQKGDIAEGYSVSREKKESFPLTVTSAQKNPTAFYLCASSISVDYGYTFGSGTRLTVV.

This chain joins TRBV24-1 and TRBJ2-1; D is perhaps TRBD2 (7 bases). Germline assignment: CDR1 KGHDR and CDR2 SFDVKD. The CDR3 has 17 residues. The V end was cut by 4 bases, the J end by 6 bases, with 21 bases between. The CDR3 nucleotides read TGTGCCACCAGTGACCCCCGATCGGGGGGCCCGGGCAATGAGCAGTTCTTC. It specifies CATSDPRSGGPGNEQFF.